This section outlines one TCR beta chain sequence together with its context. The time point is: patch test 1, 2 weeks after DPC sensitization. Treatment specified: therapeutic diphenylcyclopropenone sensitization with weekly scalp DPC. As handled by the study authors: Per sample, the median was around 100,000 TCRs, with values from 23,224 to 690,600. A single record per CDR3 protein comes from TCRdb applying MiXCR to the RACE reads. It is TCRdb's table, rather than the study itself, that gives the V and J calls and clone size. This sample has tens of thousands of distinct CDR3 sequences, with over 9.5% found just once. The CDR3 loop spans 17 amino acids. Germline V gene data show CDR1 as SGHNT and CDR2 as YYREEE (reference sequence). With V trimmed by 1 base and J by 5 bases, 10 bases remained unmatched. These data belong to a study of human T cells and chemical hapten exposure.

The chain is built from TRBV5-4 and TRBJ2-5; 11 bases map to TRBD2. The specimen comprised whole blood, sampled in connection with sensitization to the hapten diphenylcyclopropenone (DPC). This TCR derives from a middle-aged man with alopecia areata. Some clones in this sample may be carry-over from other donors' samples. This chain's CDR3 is CASSLYGSGRAVETQYF. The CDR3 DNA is TGTGCCAGCAGCTTGTATGGTAGCGGGAGGGCCGTGGAGACCCAGTACTTC.